Sequencing of this TCR beta chain was carried out in a study of T cells expressing NK-cell markers (dated by TCRdb to 2018 to 2021). About the full investigation: In sorted CD3+CD56+NKG2C+, CD3+CD56+NKG2C- and CD3+CD56-NKG2C+ T-cell subsets from several donors, TCR beta-chain repertoires were profiled. The libraries were sequenced on Illumina HiSeq 2000/2500, MiSeq or NextSeq, producing 2 x 150 bp reads. Randomly selected healthy volunteers, three men and five women, were used as the eight sequenced donors. Among the eight sequenced donors, only one was HCMV-seronegative, while the other seven were HCMV-seropositive.

Reads for this sample came from an Illumina HiSeq 2000. 5'RACE template switching, by which a universal primer site and unique molecular identifiers were added, was used to make TCR beta cDNA libraries. cDNA synthesis was primed from the TCR beta constant segment and was followed by two successive PCR amplification steps. On the authors' methods: Reads were demultiplexed and grouped by UMI with MIGEC, and clonotypes were assembled and quantified with MiTCR. Only TCR cDNA sequences supported by at least two reads were kept to exclude erroneous sequences. Downstream repertoire analysis used the tcR package, and clonotypes were matched across fractions by CDR3 nucleotide sequence plus V segment. VDJmatch was used to annotate antigen specificity against VDJdb, with one amino acid substitution in CDR3 permitted. With the reads reprocessed by TCRdb, a single entry stands for each CDR3 protein sequence and no DNA is reported. TCRdb, not the authors, supplied the V and J calls. The sample's table lists a count of hundreds of thousands of distinct CDR3 sequences. The ten largest make up around 3.9% of the sample.

HCMV serostatus was determined by detecting HCMV-specific IgG in serum with a commercial ELISA kit. Peripheral blood mononuclear cells were isolated from blood by Ficoll density gradient centrifugation. Reading the germline V gene gives CDR1 SGHTA and CDR2 FQGNSA. The CDR3 runs 14 amino acids, cysteine and phenylalanine included. The nucleotide record is missing. Remarks on this clonotype: There is no known antigen for this receptor.

Results the study describes overall, beyond this receptor: In several donors, the dominant CD3+CD56+NKG2C+ clonotypes were found to rank among the top 10 CD8+ clonotypes and to make up about 1.0-7.0% of CD8+ T cells. Those dominant clonotypes were again the most abundant among CD3+CD56-NKG2C+ cells in several donors, at about 28.3-60.1%. Whether the expanded NKG2C-expressing T cell clones were specific for HCMV antigens was left unclear.

The sample was blood T cells: a sorted CD56 or NKG2C T cell subset, CD4+ or CD8+ T cells, or bulk PBMC T cells (not recorded which). The clonotype comes from a woman aged 18 to 75 in good health. The chain links TRBV7-2 with TRBJ2-5; TCRdb outputs TRBD2, but without DNA this stays unchecked. The CDR3 in this case is CASSLAAAGETQYF. Full variable domain (CDR3 extended with the reference TRBV7-2 and TRBJ2-5 proteins): GAGVSQSPSNKVTEKGKDVELRCDPISGHTALYWYRQSLGQGLEFLIYFQGNSAPDKSGLPSDRFSAERTGGSVSTLTIQRTQQEDSAVYLCASSLAAAGETQYFGPGTRLLVL.